This T cell receptor (beta chain) was identified during a study of response to subunit inactivated influenza vaccine. Study results and limitations: There was a suggestion from the authors that each seasonal influenza vaccination recruits few new T cells.

The CDR3 has 14 residues. V gave up 5 bases and J gave up 1 base, with 11 bases separating them. Germline lookup yields CDR1 SGHTA and CDR2 FQGTGA. Details on this clonotype: Antigen specificity is unknown.

TCRdb reprocessed the RT-PCR reads via MiXCR and lists one record per CDR3 protein. The sample yields about half a million distinct CDR3 sequences, around 25% seen once. The chain uses TRBV7-3 and TRBJ2-5; perhaps D is TRBD1 or TRBD2 (5 bases each). Sample: CD4+ T cells sorted from PBMCs, taken 4 to 6 days after vaccination. The clonotype comes from a man between 45 and 60 years old who received an inactivated influenza vaccine. CDR3 loop: CASSPGASQETQYF. The CDR3 DNA is TGTGCCAGCAGCCCCGGGGCGAGCCAAGAGACCCAGTACTTC.